Following are 21 T cell receptor beta chains from one sample sequenced in a study of OX40 agonist ivuxolimab in advanced cancers. Produced via immunoSEQ multiplex PCR; TCRdb's table is partial and in-frame only. Of around 70,000 clones in the sample, 82% were seen once. The material sequenced was CD4+ or CD8+ T cells sorted from blood, taken in a trial of the OX40 agonist ivuxolimab. All receptors derive from an adult with an advanced solid tumor such as melanoma, head and neck, liver or kidney cancer.

This rearrangement joins TRBV29-1 to TRBJ2-1; 9 bases agree with TRBD2. CDR3 length: 18 amino acids. The germline CDR1 and CDR2 sequences are SQVTM and ANQGSEA. J was trimmed by 8 bases and V by 5 bases; bases with no gene match: 22. CDR3 sequence reads: CSVRDPRGGRAPVDEQFF. The CDR3 bases are TGCAGCGTTCGGGACCCTAGGGGCGGGAGGGCCCCCGTAGATGAGCAGTTCTTC.

The V call is TRBV5-1, the J call TRBJ1-1; TRBD1 aligns across 8 bases. The CDR3 is 18 amino acids. Germline CDR1 SGHRS, CDR2 YFSETQ. The V and J ends lost 4 bases and 0 bases, in that order; junction bases with no gene match: 14. The CDR3 loop reads CASSLFGAIQGVNTEAFF. For the CDR3, the DNA is TGCGCCAGCAGCCTCTTTGGGGCTATACAGGGGGTGAACACTGAAGCTTTCTTT.

The chain recombines TRBV27 with TRBJ1-4; D possibly corresponds to TRBD1 (5 bases). The V gene's germline CDR1 is MNHEY and CDR2 SMNVEV (reference sequence). V gave up 6 bases and J gave up 7 bases, with 12 bases separating them. The CDR3 consists of 13 residues. The CDR3 DNA is TGTGCCAGCAGCGAACCGGGACGTGAAAAACTGTTTTTT. This gives the protein CASSEPGREKLFF.

This chain connects TRBV5-5 to TRBJ1-2, with 8 nucleotides matching TRBD1. The CDR3 runs to 15 residues. Germline CDR1 and CDR2: SGHKS and YYEKEE (reference sequence). The V gene end was trimmed by 2 bases and the J gene end by 4 bases; junction bases not matched to a gene: 7. CDR3: CASSFPTGALYGYTF. The CDR3 DNA reads TGTGCCAGCAGCTTCCCGACAGGGGCCCTCTATGGCTACACCTTC.

The chain employs TRBV11-3 and TRBJ1-1; no firm D call. Germline CDR1 reads SGHNT; CDR2 reads YENEEA. The CDR3 is 13 amino acids. Trimming pared 5 bases from V and 0 bases from J, leaving 7 bases between. This CDR3 reads CASSHFLNTEAFF. CDR3 coding DNA: TGTGCCAGCAGCCACTTTTTGAACACTGAAGCTTTCTTT.

The rearrangement links TRBV2 to TRBJ2-5; 13 bases align to TRBD2. Germline V lookup: CDR1 SNHLY, CDR2 FYNNEI. The CDR3 has 18 amino acids. J gave up 0 bases and V 4 bases, and 8 bases lay outside the gene matches. The DNA of the CDR3 is TGTGCCAGCAGTGGCCCGACTAGCGGGAGGTTATACCAAGAGACCCAGTACTTC. This gives the protein CASSGPTSGRLYQETQYF.

The chain joins TRBV9 to TRBJ2-3; D is uncertain. Germline V lookup: CDR1 SGDLS, CDR2 YYNGEE. V was trimmed by 2 bases and J by 11 bases, leaving 12 bases between them. This CDR3 spans 12 amino acids. CDR3 nucleotide sequence: TGTGCCAGCAGCGTCTCCTTTGGCGAGCAGTATTTT. It codes for CASSVSFGEQYF.

The genes are TRBV7-9 and TRBJ1-2; D uncertain. From germline, CDR1 is SEHNR and CDR2 FQNEAQ (reference sequence). V was cut by 5 bases and J by 2 bases, with 9 bases left in between. The CDR3 consists of 13 residues. CDR3 sequence reads: CASSPAPNYGYTF. CDR3 bases: TGTGCCAGCAGCCCAGCCCCAAACTATGGCTACACCTTC.

V usage is TRBV18 and J usage is TRBJ1-2; D not resolved. Germline V lookup: CDR1 KGHSH, CDR2 LQKENI. The V gene lost 6 bases and the J gene lost 4 bases, with 15 bases spanning the gap. CDR3 size: 14 residues. CDR3 in amino acids: CASSPNPFLYGYTF. CDR3 bases: TGTGCCAGCTCCCCGAATCCTTTCCTCTATGGCTACACCTTC.

The V gene is TRBV7-9, the J gene TRBJ2-4, with 8 bases lining up with TRBD1. Per germline, CDR1 SEHNR and CDR2 FQNEAQ (reference sequence). J gave up 0 bases and V 3 bases, and 4 bases lay outside the gene matches. The CDR3 covers 16 residues. The CDR3 DNA sequence: TGTGCCAGCAGCTTCGTCACAGGGGGAGCCAAAAACATTCAGTACTTC. Residues: CASSFVTGGAKNIQYF.

The chain recombines TRBV2 with TRBJ1-1, with D hard to call. The CDR3 length is 13 residues. Germline lookup yields CDR1 SNHLY and CDR2 FYNNEI. Trimming took off 6 bases at V and 2 bases at J, with 10 bases between the two ends. This CDR3 is CASRGNLNTEAFF. CDR3 bases: TGTGCCAGCAGGGGCAACCTAAACACTGAAGCTTTCTTT.

In its sample, this clone was seen once. V is TRBV5-1 and J is TRBJ1-1, with 8 bases lining up with TRBD1. Germline assignment: CDR1 SGHRS and CDR2 YFSETQ. The CDR3 is 14 residues long. V shed 5 bases and J 4 bases; nucleotides not matched to a gene: 7. CDR3 DNA: TGCGCCAGCAGTGGGGGACAGGAGGGCACTGAAGCTTTCTTT. Amino acid sequence: CASSGGQEGTEAFF.

This clone came up a few times. The chain combines TRBV5-1 with TRBJ2-7, with TRBD1 matching over 7 bases. CDR3 length: 14 residues. V lost 2 bases to trimming and J lost 1 base; unmatched junction nucleotides: 3. In germline, CDR1 is SGHRS, CDR2 YFSETQ. The CDR3 region is CASSFGRGSYEQYF. CDR3 nucleotides: TGCGCCAGCAGCTTCGGCAGGGGGTCCTACGAGCAGTACTTC.

The V gene is TRBV5-1, the J gene TRBJ2-5; the D is unclear. Between the trimmed V and J ends, which lost 0 bases and 0 bases, there was a span of 6 bases. The V gene's germline CDR1 is SGHRS and CDR2 YFSETQ. CDR3 length equals 14 residues. CDR3 in DNA: TGCGCCAGCAGCTTGGTGGGCCACCAAGAGACCCAGTACTTC. It yields the protein CASSLVGHQETQYF.

The chain has TRBV5-1 and TRBJ2-3, with 10 bases lining up with TRBD1. Germline CDR1 and CDR2: SGHRS and YFSETQ. J gave up 4 bases and V 4 bases, and 6 bases lay outside the gene matches. The CDR3 contains 15 residues. CDR3 loop: CASSPDGQGADTQYF. In nucleotides, the CDR3 is TGCGCCAGCAGCCCGGACGGACAGGGGGCAGATACGCAGTATTTT.

V and J are TRBV5-1 and TRBJ1-1; a weak D match, TRBD1 (5 bases). The germline CDR1 and CDR2 sequences are SGHRS and YFSETQ. Trimming took off 0 bases at V and 5 bases at J, with 11 bases between the two ends. The CDR3 has 14 residues. CDR3 nucleotides: TGCGCCAGCAGCTTGGGGGCAGGGCGGACTGAAGCTTTCTTT. As protein: CASSLGAGRTEAFF.

The V and J genes are TRBV18 and TRBJ1-4; D call uncertain. V gave up 6 bases and J gave up 7 bases, with 21 bases separating them. Looked up from germline, CDR1 is KGHSH and CDR2 is LQKENI. The length of the CDR3 is 16 residues. The CDR3: CASSQKSGVEAEKLFF. CDR3 in DNA: TGTGCCAGCTCCCAAAAAAGCGGGGTGGAGGCTGAAAAACTGTTTTTT.

The genes are TRBV28 and TRBJ2-7, with D perhaps TRBD1 (6 bases). Germline CDR1 MDHEN, CDR2 SYDVKM. Trimming left V 5 bases short and J 3 bases short, with 14 bases between. CDR3 size: 14 residues. The chain's CDR3 is CASSETGTLYEQYF. Here the CDR3 DNA reads TGTGCCAGCAGTGAAACCGGGACACTCTACGAGCAGTACTTC.

V and J are TRBV25-1 and TRBJ2-7, with D hard to call. Germline V CDR1 and CDR2: MGHDK, SYGVNS. Trimming removed 7 bases at V and 5 bases at J, with 15 bases between. This CDR3 is 13 amino acids long. This CDR3 is CASNQLLGHEQYF. Written as DNA, the CDR3 is TGTGCCAGCAATCAGCTTCTCGGGCACGAGCAGTACTTC.

The chain has TRBV6-5 and TRBJ2-1; 12 bases map to TRBD2. Germline values: CDR1 MNHEY, CDR2 SVGAGI. This CDR3 region has 15 residues. Germline trimming cut 6 bases from V and 7 bases from J; bases unmatched to any gene: 7. Written as DNA, the CDR3 is TGTGCCAGCAGCTCCCTAGCGGGGGGGGTGAATGAGCAGTTCTTC. Translation: CASSSLAGGVNEQFF.

The chain couples TRBV6-6 to TRBJ2-5; no firm D call. CDR3 length: 12 amino acids. V was pared by 6 bases and J by 1 base, with 6 bases between. Germline V gene data show CDR1 as MNHNY and CDR2 as SVGAGI (reference sequence). The CDR3 is CASSPIQETQYF. In DNA form, the CDR3 reads TGTGCCAGCAGCCCGATCCAAGAGACCCAGTACTTC.